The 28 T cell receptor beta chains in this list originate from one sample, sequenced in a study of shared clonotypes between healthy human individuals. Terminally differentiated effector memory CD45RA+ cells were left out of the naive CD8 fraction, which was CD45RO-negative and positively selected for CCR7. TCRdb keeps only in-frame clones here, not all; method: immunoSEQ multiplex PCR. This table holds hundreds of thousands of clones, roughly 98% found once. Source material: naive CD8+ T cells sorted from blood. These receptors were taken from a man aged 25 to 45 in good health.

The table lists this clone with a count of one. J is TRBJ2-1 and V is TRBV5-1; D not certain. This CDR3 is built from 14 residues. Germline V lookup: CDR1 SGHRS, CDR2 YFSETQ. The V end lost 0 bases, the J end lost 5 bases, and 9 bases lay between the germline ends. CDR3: CASSLGAENNEQFF. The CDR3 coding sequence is TGCGCCAGCAGCTTGGGGGCTGAGAACAATGAGCAGTTCTTC.

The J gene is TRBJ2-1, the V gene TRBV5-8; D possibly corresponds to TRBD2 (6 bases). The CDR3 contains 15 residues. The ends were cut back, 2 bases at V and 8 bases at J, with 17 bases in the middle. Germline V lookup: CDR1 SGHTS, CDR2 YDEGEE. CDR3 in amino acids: CASSFGYRGMDEQFF. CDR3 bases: TGTGCCAGCAGCTTTGGCTACCGGGGGATGGATGAGCAGTTCTTC.

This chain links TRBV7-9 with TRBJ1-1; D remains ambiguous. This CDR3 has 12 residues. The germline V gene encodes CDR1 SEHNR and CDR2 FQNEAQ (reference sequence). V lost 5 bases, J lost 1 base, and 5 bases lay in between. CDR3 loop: CASSPPNTEAFF. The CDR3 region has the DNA TGTGCCAGCAGCCCCCCGAACACTGAAGCTTTCTTT.

The CDR3 loop is CASSDVSSAFF. DNA for the CDR3: TGCGCCAGCAGTGACGTGTCGTCAGCTTTCTTT. The V and J genes are TRBV10-2 and TRBJ1-1; D is undetermined. The length of the CDR3 is 11 residues. Looked up from germline, CDR1 is WSHSY and CDR2 is SAAADI. V gave up 3 bases and J gave up 10 bases, with 9 bases separating them.

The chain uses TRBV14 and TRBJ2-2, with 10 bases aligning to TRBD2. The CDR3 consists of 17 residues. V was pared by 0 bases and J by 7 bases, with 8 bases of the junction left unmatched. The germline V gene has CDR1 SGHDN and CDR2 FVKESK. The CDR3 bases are TGTGCCAGCAGCCAAGAGAGCGGGAGGGCGTTGAGCGGGGAGCTGTTTTTT. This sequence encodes CASSQESGRALSGELFF.

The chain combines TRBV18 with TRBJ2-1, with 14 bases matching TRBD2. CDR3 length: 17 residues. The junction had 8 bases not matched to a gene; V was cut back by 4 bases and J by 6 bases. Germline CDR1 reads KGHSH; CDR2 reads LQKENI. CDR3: CASSLTGLAGEGNEQFF. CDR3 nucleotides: TGTGCCAGCTCACTCACGGGACTAGCGGGAGAGGGCAATGAGCAGTTCTTC.

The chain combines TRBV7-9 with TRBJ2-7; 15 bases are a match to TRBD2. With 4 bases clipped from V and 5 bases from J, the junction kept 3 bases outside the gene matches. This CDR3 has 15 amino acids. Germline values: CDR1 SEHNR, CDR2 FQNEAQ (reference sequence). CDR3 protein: CASSYGTSGRHEQYF. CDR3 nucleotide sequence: TGTGCCAGCAGCTACGGGACTAGCGGGAGGCACGAGCAGTACTTC.

CDR3 region: CASSHPGQGAPGELFF. The CDR3, as DNA: TGTGCCAGCAGCCATCCGGGACAGGGGGCGCCCGGGGAGCTGTTTTTT. The chain has TRBV11-2 and TRBJ2-2, with 12 nucleotides matching TRBD1. The CDR3 spans 16 residues. Germline assignment: CDR1 SGHAT and CDR2 FQNNGV. Trimming cost V 5 bases and J 6 bases; bases outside gene matches: 7.

The CDR3 nucleotides read TGTGCCAGCCGCCGGGAAACAGGGGACTACGAGCAGTACTTC. Amino acids: CASRRETGDYEQYF. The chain is built from TRBV27 and TRBJ2-7; TRBD1 agrees at 7 bases. The J segment lost 3 bases and the V segment lost 8 bases, leaving 10 bases of the junction unmatched. Germline CDR1 and CDR2: MNHEY and SMNVEV (reference sequence). This CDR3 has 14 amino acids.

The CDR3 bases are TGTGCCAGCAGCCCGGGGGCCAACCCCAATCAGCCCCAGCATTTT. Amino acids: CASSPGANPNQPQHF. The gene calls are TRBV9 and TRBJ1-5, with D perhaps TRBD1 (6 bases). Trimming shortened V by 4 bases and J by 3 bases, and 14 bases separated the two germline ends. CDR3 length equals 15 residues. CDR1 and CDR2 (germline): SGDLS, YYNGEE.

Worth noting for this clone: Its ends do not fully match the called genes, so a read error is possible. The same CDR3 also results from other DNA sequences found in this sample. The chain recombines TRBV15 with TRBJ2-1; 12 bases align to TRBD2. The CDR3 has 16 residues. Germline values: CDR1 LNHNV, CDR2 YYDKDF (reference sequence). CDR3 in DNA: TGCGCCACCAGCAGAGGAACGACTAGCGGGAGCGATGAGCAGTTCTTC. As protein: CATSRGTTSGSDEQFF.

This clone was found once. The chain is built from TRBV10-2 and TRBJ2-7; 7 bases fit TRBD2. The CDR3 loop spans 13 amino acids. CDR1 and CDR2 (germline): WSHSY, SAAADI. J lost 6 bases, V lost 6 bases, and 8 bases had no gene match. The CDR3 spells CASRSGAWREQYF. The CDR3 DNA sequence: TGCGCCAGCAGGAGCGGGGCCTGGCGCGAGCAGTACTTC.

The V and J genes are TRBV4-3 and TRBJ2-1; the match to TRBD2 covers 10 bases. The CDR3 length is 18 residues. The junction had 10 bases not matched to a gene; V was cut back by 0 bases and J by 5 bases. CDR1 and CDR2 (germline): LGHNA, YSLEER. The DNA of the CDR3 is TGCGCCAGCAGCCAAGATATAGGGGTCGGACTAGCGGACAATGAGCAGTTCTTC. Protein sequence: CASSQDIGVGLADNEQFF.

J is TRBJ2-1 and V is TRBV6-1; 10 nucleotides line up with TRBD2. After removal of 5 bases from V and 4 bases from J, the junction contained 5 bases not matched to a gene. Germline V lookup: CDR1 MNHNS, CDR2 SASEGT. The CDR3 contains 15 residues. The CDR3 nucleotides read TGTGCCAGCAGTCTTCTAGCGGGAGTATACAATGAGCAGTTCTTC. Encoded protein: CASSLLAGVYNEQFF.

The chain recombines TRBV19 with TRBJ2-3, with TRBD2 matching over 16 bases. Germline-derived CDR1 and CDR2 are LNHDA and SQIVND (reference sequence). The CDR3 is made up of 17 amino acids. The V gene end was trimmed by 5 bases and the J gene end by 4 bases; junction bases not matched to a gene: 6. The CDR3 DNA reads TGTGCCAGTAGTGTCGGGGGGACTAGCGGGAGGGCAGATACGCAGTATTTT. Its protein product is CASSVGGTSGRADTQYF.

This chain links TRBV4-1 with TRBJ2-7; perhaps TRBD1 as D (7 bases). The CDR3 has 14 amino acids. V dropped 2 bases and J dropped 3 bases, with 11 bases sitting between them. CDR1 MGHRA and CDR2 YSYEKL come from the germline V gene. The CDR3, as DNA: TGCGCCAGCAGCCAAACAGGGGAGGACTACGAGCAGTACTTC. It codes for CASSQTGEDYEQYF.

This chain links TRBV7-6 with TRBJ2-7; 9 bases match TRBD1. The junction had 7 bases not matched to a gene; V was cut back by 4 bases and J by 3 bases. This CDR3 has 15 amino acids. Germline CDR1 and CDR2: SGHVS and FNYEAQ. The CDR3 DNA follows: TGTGCCAGCAGCTCAGGGACAGGGCCTTTCTACGAGCAGTACTTC. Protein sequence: CASSSGTGPFYEQYF.

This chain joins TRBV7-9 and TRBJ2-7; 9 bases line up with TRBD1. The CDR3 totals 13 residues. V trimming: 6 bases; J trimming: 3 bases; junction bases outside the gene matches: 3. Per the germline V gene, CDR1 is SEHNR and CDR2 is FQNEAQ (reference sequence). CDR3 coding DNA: TGTGCCAGCAGATCGGGACAGGGCTACGAGCAGTACTTC. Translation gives CASRSGQGYEQYF.

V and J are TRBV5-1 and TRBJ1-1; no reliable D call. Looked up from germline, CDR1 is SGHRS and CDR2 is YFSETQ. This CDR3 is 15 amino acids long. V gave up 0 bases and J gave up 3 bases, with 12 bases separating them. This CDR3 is CASSLVRIPYTEAFF. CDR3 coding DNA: TGCGCCAGCAGCTTGGTAAGGATCCCGTACACTGAAGCTTTCTTT.

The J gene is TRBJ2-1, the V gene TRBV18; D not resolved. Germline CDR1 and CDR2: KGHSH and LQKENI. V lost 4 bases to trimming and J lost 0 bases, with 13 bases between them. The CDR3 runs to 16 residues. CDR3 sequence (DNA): TGTGCCAGCTCACACCAACCGTTAATCTCCTACAATGAGCAGTTCTTC. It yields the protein CASSHQPLISYNEQFF.

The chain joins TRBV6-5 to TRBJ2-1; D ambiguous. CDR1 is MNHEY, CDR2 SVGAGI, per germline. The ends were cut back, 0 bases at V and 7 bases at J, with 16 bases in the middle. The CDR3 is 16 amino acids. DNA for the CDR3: TGTGCCAGCAGTTACTCCCGGGTTTCGTTGTTTAATGAGCAGTTCTTC. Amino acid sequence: CASSYSRVSLFNEQFF.

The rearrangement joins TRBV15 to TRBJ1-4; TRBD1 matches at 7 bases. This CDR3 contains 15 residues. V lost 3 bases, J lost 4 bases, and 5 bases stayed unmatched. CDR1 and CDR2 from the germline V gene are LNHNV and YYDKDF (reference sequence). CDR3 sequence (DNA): TGTGCCACCAGCAGCCGGGACAGAAGTAATGAAAAACTGTTTTTT. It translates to CATSSRDRSNEKLFF.

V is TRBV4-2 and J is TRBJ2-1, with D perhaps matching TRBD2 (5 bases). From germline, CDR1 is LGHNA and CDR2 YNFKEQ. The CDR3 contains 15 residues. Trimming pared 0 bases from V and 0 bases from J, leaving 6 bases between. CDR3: CASSQERVSYNEQFF. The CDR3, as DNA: TGTGCCAGCAGCCAAGAGAGGGTCTCCTACAATGAGCAGTTCTTC.

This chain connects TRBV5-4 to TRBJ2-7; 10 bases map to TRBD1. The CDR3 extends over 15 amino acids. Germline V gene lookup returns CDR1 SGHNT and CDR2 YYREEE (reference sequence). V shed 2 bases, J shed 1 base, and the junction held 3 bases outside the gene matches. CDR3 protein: CASSLRDRGSYEQYF. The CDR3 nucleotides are TGTGCCAGCAGCTTAAGGGACAGGGGTTCCTACGAGCAGTACTTC.

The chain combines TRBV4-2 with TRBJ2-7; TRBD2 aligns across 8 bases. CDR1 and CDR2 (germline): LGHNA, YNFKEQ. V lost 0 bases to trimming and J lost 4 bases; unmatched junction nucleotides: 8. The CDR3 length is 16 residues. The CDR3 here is CASSQELSGLAYEQYF. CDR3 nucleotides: TGTGCCAGCAGCCAAGAATTGAGCGGACTAGCTTACGAGCAGTACTTC.

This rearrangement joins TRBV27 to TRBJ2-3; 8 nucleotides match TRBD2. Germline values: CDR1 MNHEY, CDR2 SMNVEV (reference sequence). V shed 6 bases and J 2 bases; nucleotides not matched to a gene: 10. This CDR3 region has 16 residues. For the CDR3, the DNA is TGTGCCAGCAGCCTCGGCAGCGGGAGAATCACAGATACGCAGTATTTT. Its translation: CASSLGSGRITDTQYF.

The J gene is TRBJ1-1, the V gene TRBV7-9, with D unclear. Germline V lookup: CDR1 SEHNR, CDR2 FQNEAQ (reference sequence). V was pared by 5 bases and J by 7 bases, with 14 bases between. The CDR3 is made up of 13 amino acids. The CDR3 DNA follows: TGTGCCAGCAGCGTCGAGACATCGTTTGAAGCTTTCTTT. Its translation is CASSVETSFEAFF.

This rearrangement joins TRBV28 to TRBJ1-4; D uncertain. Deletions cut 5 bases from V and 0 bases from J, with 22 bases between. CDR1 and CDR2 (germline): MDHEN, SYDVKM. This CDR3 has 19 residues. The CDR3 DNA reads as TGTGCCAGCAGTCTTAATCGACAAGCGGATCTCGCAACTAATGAAAAACTGTTTTTT. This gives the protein CASSLNRQADLATNEKLFF.